The 31 T cell receptor beta chains below all came from one sample that was sequenced in a study of graft-versus-host responses after intestinal transplantation. The antigens these receptors bind are not known. Some clones are missing from TCRdb's copy, which holds only in-frame ones; the method was immunoSEQ multiplex PCR. This sample has 85,000 to 100,000 clones; around 93% occur once, and the top ten carry approximately 0.069%. The sequencing here drew on unstimulated CD8+ T cells sorted from spleen or lymph node cells, taken before transplant. The receptors derive from a human donor who was the organ donor for an intestinal transplant.

J is TRBJ2-1 and V is TRBV27, with 7 bases lining up with TRBD2. Germline V CDR1 and CDR2: MNHEY, SMNVEV (reference sequence). CDR3 length: 17 residues. J was trimmed by 0 bases and V by 0 bases; bases with no gene match: 5. The CDR3 here is CASSLSSASGSYNEQFF. The CDR3 DNA reads TGTGCCAGCAGTTTATCCTCGGCTAGCGGCTCCTACAATGAGCAGTTCTTC.

The gene calls are TRBV30 and TRBJ2-1, with TRBD2 as a possible D gene (6 bases). V lost 0 bases and J 3 bases, leaving 15 bases between the germline ends. The germline CDR1 and CDR2 sequences are GTSNPN and SVGIG (reference sequence). The CDR3 is 16 amino acids. Here the CDR3 DNA reads TGTGCCTGGAGTGTAGGTGCTAGCGATTACTACAATGAGCAGTTCTTC. Residues: CAWSVGASDYYNEQFF.

This chain uses TRBV28 with TRBJ2-3, with 7 bases fitting TRBD2. CDR3 length: 15 residues. V was clipped by 5 bases and J by 6 bases; unmatched bases: 11. Germline values: CDR1 MDHEN, CDR2 SYDVKM. The CDR3 bases are TGTGCCAGCAGTATCTTCTGGGACTACACGGATACGCAGTATTTT. Amino acid sequence: CASSIFWDYTDTQYF.

The gene calls are TRBV5-6 and TRBJ2-1; D might be TRBD1 (5 bases). Germline loops: CDR1 SGHDT, CDR2 YYEEEE. The CDR3 extends over 12 amino acids. V was pared by 1 base and J by 6 bases, with 5 bases between. This CDR3 reads CASSLTGNEQFF. The CDR3 region has the DNA TGTGCCAGCAGCTTGACAGGCAATGAGCAGTTCTTC.

With regard to this clone: At one boundary the junction diverges from the germline segment, which might be a read error. The chain carries TRBV29-1 and TRBJ2-1; D not resolved. The CDR3 sequence is 14 residues long. In germline, CDR1 is SQVTM, CDR2 ANQGSEA. The CDR3 loop reads CSVEVTFGAHEQLF. The DNA for the CDR3 is TGCAGCGTTGAGGTCACGTTCGGAGCGCATGAGCAGCTCTTC.

This clone was recorded once. J is TRBJ1-2 and V is TRBV5-6; D is ambiguous. The CDR3 sequence is 14 residues long. CDR1 SGHDT and CDR2 YYEEEE come from the germline V gene. V lost 0 bases, J lost 8 bases, and 14 bases lay in between. CDR3 DNA sequence: TGTGCCAGCAGCTTGGCCTTCCCCGAGGGAGGCTACACCTTC. It codes for CASSLAFPEGGYTF.

The chain recombines TRBV2 with TRBJ1-6; D remains ambiguous. Germline CDR1 and CDR2: SNHLY and FYNNEI. V lost 4 bases, J lost 5 bases, and 9 bases lay in between. The CDR3 loop spans 14 amino acids. The CDR3 DNA reads TGTGCCAGCAGTGGACCCCGGGATAATTCACCCCTCCACTTT. Its translation: CASSGPRDNSPLHF.

This chain links TRBV19 with TRBJ1-1; D remains unclear. This CDR3 spans 11 amino acids. Trimming shortened V by 7 bases and J by 6 bases, and 9 bases separated the two germline ends. CDR1 LNHDA and CDR2 SQIVND come from the germline V gene (reference sequence). CDR3 residues: CASTGLSEAFF. CDR3 nucleotide sequence: TGTGCCAGTACCGGGTTATCTGAAGCTTTCTTT.

In nucleotides, the CDR3 is TGTGCCAGCAGCCCAACTAGCGCAGAGGCAGATACGCAGTATTTT. Its protein product is CASSPTSAEADTQYF. This chain uses TRBV9 with TRBJ2-3, with TRBD2 identical over 7 bases. V dropped 4 bases and J dropped 4; count of bases not matched to a gene: 9. Germline V gene sequence: CDR1 SGDLS, CDR2 YYNGEE. CDR3 length equals 15 residues.

This chain uses TRBV7-6 with TRBJ1-1; D is possibly TRBD1 (5 bases). Trimming pared 0 bases from V and 8 bases from J, leaving 10 bases between. The germline V gene encodes CDR1 SGHVS and CDR2 FNYEAQ. The CDR3 sequence is 13 residues long. CDR3 coding DNA: TGTGCCAGCAGCTTAGCCCATCGGGGGGAAGCTTTCTTT. This translates into CASSLAHRGEAFF.

This chain connects TRBV29-1 to TRBJ1-2, with D perhaps matching TRBD1 (6 bases). The V and J ends lost 8 bases and 6 bases respectively, with 22 bases between them. CDR3 size: 14 residues. Looked up from germline, CDR1 is SQVTM and CDR2 is ANQGSEA. The chain's CDR3 is CSTLTGTPPNGYTF. DNA for the CDR3: TGCAGCACTCTAACAGGGACCCCCCCCAATGGCTACACCTTC. Full variable domain (outside the CDR3, taken from reference TRBV29-1 and TRBJ1-2): SAVISQKPSRDICQRGTSLTIQCQVDSQVTMMFWYRQQPGQSLTLIATANQGSEATYESGFVIDKFPISRPNLTFSTLTVSNMSPEDSSIYLCSTLTGTPPNGYTFGSGTRLTVV.

As to this clone: Other DNA sequences in this sample translate to the same CDR3. The chain has TRBV27 and TRBJ2-7; maybe TRBD1 (6 bases). The germline CDR1 and CDR2 sequences are MNHEY and SMNVEV (reference sequence). The germline V and J ends were trimmed by 3 bases and 3 bases, with 9 bases remaining between them. The CDR3 runs 13 residues. In DNA, the CDR3 is TGTGCCAGCAGTTTCGGACAGTACTACGAGCAGTACTTC. Protein sequence: CASSFGQYYEQYF.

The rearrangement joins TRBV27 to TRBJ2-3, with D unresolved. The V gene lost 10 bases and the J gene lost 0 bases, with 8 bases spanning the gap. Germline-derived CDR1 and CDR2 are MNHEY and SMNVEV (reference sequence). The CDR3 is 12 residues long. The CDR3 DNA follows: TGTGCCAACGCGGCGAGCACAGATACGCAGTATTTT. It translates to CANAASTDTQYF.

The count of this clone is one. The chain uses TRBV19 and TRBJ1-5; D is ambiguous. The length of the CDR3 is 16 residues. CDR1 is LNHDA, CDR2 SQIVND, per germline (reference sequence). V dropped 0 bases and J dropped 5 bases, with 14 bases sitting between them. CDR3 loop: CASSIDIGGNYQPQHF. The CDR3 DNA reads as TGTGCCAGTAGTATAGATATAGGAGGGAACTATCAGCCCCAGCATTTT.

The chain employs TRBV4-1 and TRBJ2-1; no definite D call. This CDR3 comprises 19 residues. Germline CDR1 and CDR2: MGHRA and YSYEKL. Trimming took 4 bases from V and 1 from J, leaving 23 bases between them. The CDR3: CASSPLENLGLGSYNEQFF. CDR3 sequence (DNA): TGCGCCAGCAGCCCCCTGGAGAATCTCGGCCTCGGATCCTACAATGAGCAGTTCTTC.

The V gene is TRBV6-1, the J gene TRBJ1-2; 8 positions match TRBD1. CDR1 is MNHNS and CDR2 is SASEGT in the germline V gene. This CDR3 is 18 amino acids long. The V and J ends lost 0 bases and 4 bases, in that order; junction bases with no gene match: 13. The CDR3 loop is CASSEAVIQGAVIYGYTF. In nucleotides, the CDR3 is TGTGCCAGCAGTGAAGCTGTAATCCAGGGGGCCGTCATCTATGGCTACACCTTC.

This clone was observed once. The rearrangement uses TRBV6-1 and TRBJ2-7, with D possibly TRBD1 on 8 matching bases. Deletions cut 5 bases from V and 4 bases from J, with 15 bases between. Germline values: CDR1 MNHNS, CDR2 SASEGT. This CDR3 is 14 amino acids long. This CDR3 reads CASSWSQGGYEQYF. The DNA for the CDR3 is TGTGCCAGCAGTTGGTCACAGGGGGGGTACGAGCAGTACTTC.

The chain uses TRBV30 and TRBJ2-7; TRBD1 matches at 10 bases. The CDR3 runs to 17 residues. Trimming took 6 bases from V and 3 from J; bases not matched to a gene: 17. Looked up from germline, CDR1 is GTSNPN and CDR2 is SVGIG (reference sequence). The CDR3 DNA is TGTGCCTGTATCCGGGACAGGGGTTTTACTGCGAGCTACGAGCAGTACTTC. It translates to CACIRDRGFTASYEQYF.

The V and J genes are TRBV9 and TRBJ2-7; TRBD2 matches at 7 bases. The CDR3 is made up of 15 amino acids. J gave up 3 bases and V 5 bases, and 11 bases lay outside the gene matches. Per the germline V gene, CDR1 is SGDLS and CDR2 is YYNGEE. CDR3 bases: TGTGCCAGCAGTAGAGGAAGCGGGGAATACTACGAGCAGTACTTC. As protein: CASSRGSGEYYEQYF.

The chain carries TRBV19 and TRBJ2-1, with 12 nucleotides matching TRBD2. Germline CDR1 LNHDA, CDR2 SQIVND (reference sequence). The V and J ends lost 8 bases and 8 bases, in that order; junction bases with no gene match: 7. This CDR3 region has 14 residues. The CDR3 protein is CASHLAGGPYEQFF. The CDR3 bases are TGTGCCAGTCACCTAGCGGGAGGGCCGTATGAGCAGTTCTTC.

This clone was seen just once. The chain combines TRBV28 with TRBJ2-7; TRBD1 is a possible D gene (6 bases). The CDR3 covers 15 residues. Germline lookup yields CDR1 MDHEN and CDR2 SYDVKM. Deletions cut 3 bases from V and 3 bases from J, with 15 bases between. CDR3 nucleotide sequence: TGTGCCAGCAGTTTCCGGACAGCCAGGATCTACGAGCAGTACTTC. This gives the protein CASSFRTARIYEQYF.

The chain combines TRBV29-1 with TRBJ2-1; 9 nucleotides line up with TRBD2. The germline CDR1 and CDR2 sequences are SQVTM and ANQGSEA. The CDR3 length is 13 residues. V was pared by 4 bases and J by 7 bases, with 5 bases of the junction left unmatched. CDR3 amino acids: CSVGAGGQNEQFF. CDR3 DNA sequence: TGCAGCGTTGGAGCGGGGGGTCAGAATGAGCAGTTCTTC.

This chain links TRBV19 with TRBJ2-1, with 9 positions matching TRBD2. V was clipped by 2 bases and J by 5 bases; unmatched bases: 13. CDR3 length: 18 amino acids. From germline, CDR1 is LNHDA and CDR2 SQIVND (reference sequence). The CDR3 reads CASSINIWREGRDNEQFF. The CDR3 DNA reads TGTGCCAGTAGTATAAATATCTGGCGGGAGGGCAGAGACAATGAGCAGTTCTTC.

The rearrangement uses TRBV6-5 and TRBJ2-5; D is unresolved. Germline CDR1 reads MNHEY; CDR2 reads SVGAGI. The CDR3 runs to 12 residues. V was shortened by 7 bases and J by 2 bases, with 8 bases between the two germline ends. The CDR3 region has the DNA TGTGCCAGCATTTCCACACAAGAGACCCAGTACTTC. Its protein product is CASISTQETQYF.

The chain employs TRBV5-6 and TRBJ1-4; 8 bases line up with TRBD1. The junction had 7 bases not matched to a gene; V was cut back by 0 bases and J by 3 bases. Germline V gene lookup returns CDR1 SGHDT and CDR2 YYEEEE. The CDR3 totals 17 residues. Here the CDR3 DNA reads TGTGCCAGCAGCTTGGGGCAGGGGGCCTTCTCTAATGAAAAACTGTTTTTT. As protein: CASSLGQGAFSNEKLFF.

CDR3 protein: CATHSPGTANTEAFF. CDR3 coding DNA: TGTGCCACCCATTCACCCGGGACAGCAAACACTGAAGCTTTCTTT. The V gene is TRBV27, the J gene TRBJ1-1, with 7 bases that match TRBD1. Germline V gene data show CDR1 as MNHEY and CDR2 as SMNVEV (reference sequence). V lost 10 bases, J lost 2 bases, and 13 bases stayed unmatched. CDR3 length: 15 residues.

V usage is TRBV5-6 and J usage is TRBJ2-1; 8 nucleotides match TRBD2. With V trimmed by 0 bases and J by 9 bases, 11 bases remained unmatched. The germline CDR1 and CDR2 sequences are SGHDT and YYEEEE. This CDR3 comprises 16 residues. In nucleotides, the CDR3 is TGTGCCAGCAGCTTGGAAGCGGGAGAGTACGCGCCTGAGCAGTTCTTC. Its translation is CASSLEAGEYAPEQFF.

The genes are TRBV4-1 and TRBJ2-2; 11 nucleotides agree with TRBD2. This CDR3 has 16 residues. Germline V gives CDR1 MGHRA, CDR2 YSYEKL. V lost 0 bases to trimming and J lost 5 bases; unmatched junction nucleotides: 2. Here the CDR3 DNA reads TGCGCCAGCAGCCAAGACCTAGCGGGAGGTACCGGGGAGCTGTTTTTT. This gives the protein CASSQDLAGGTGELFF.

Turning to this clone: An end of the junction does not agree with germline; a read error may underlie this. The chain combines TRBV27 with TRBJ1-1; D is perhaps TRBD1 (5 bases). There are 14 residues in the CDR3. The V gene's germline CDR1 is MNHEY and CDR2 SMNVEV (reference sequence). The CDR3 DNA is TGTGCCAGCAGTTTAGGGGGGTTGAAGACTGAAGCTTTCTTT. Residues: CASSLGGLKTEAFF.

The rearrangement links TRBV28 to TRBJ1-4; D is undetermined. Germline assignment: CDR1 MDHEN and CDR2 SYDVKM. The CDR3 sequence is 15 residues long. V was cut by 1 base and J by 2 bases, with 8 bases left in between. CDR3 in amino acids: CASSLFRLTNEKLFF. The CDR3 coding sequence is TGTGCCAGCAGTTTATTCAGGTTGACTAATGAAAAACTGTTTTTT.

The chain combines TRBV29-1 with TRBJ2-3, with 7 bases aligning to TRBD2. CDR1 is SQVTM, CDR2 ANQGSEA, per germline. V dropped 6 bases and J dropped 4; count of bases not matched to a gene: 7. The CDR3 length is 13 residues. The CDR3 here is CSVPRLAADTQYF. The CDR3 DNA sequence: TGCAGCGTGCCGCGACTAGCAGCAGATACGCAGTATTTT.